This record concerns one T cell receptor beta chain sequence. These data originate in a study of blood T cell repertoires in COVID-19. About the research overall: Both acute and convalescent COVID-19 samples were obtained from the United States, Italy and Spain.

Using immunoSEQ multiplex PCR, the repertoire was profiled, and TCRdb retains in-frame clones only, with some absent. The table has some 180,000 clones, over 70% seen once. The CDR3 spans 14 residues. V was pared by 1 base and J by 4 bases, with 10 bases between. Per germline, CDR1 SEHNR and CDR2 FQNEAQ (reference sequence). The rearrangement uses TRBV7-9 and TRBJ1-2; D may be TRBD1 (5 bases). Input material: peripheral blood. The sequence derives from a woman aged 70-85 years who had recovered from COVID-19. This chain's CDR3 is CASSLGGSFYGYTF. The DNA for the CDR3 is TGTGCCAGCAGCTTAGGGGGCAGCTTCTATGGCTACACCTTC.